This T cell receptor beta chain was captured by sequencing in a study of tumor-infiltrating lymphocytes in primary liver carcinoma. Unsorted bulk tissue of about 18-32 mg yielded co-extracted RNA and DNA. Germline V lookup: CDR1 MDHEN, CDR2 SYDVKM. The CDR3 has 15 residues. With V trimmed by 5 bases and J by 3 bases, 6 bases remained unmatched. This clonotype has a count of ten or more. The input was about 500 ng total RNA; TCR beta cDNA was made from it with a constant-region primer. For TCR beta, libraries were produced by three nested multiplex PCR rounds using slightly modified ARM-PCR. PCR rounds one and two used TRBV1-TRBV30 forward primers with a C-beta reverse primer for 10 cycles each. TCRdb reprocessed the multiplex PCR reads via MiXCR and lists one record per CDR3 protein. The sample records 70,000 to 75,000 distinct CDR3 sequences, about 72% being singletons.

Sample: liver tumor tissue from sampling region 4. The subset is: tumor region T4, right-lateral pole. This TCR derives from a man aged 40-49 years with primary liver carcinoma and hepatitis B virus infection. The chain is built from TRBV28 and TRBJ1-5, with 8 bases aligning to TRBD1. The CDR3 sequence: CASSPLDRDNQPQHF. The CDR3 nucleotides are TGTGCCAGCAGTCCCCTGGACAGGGACAATCAGCCCCAGCATTTT. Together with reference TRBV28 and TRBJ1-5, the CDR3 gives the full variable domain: DVKVTQSSRYLVKRTGEKVFLECVQDMDHENMFWYRQDPGLGLRLIYFSYDVKMKEKGDIPEGYSVSREKKERFSLILESASTNQTSMYLCASSPLDRDNQPQHFGDGTRLSIL.